This TCR beta chain stems from a study of control samples from healthy donors and cancer patients. Sequenced by immunoSEQ multiplex PCR; TCRdb stores in-frame clones only, minus some. This sample carries 150,000 to 200,000 clones, 70% to 90% of them seen once, and the ten largest clones take approximately 12%. Germline CDR1 LGHNA, CDR2 YNFKEQ. Trimming pared 0 bases from V and 0 bases from J, leaving 12 bases between. The CDR3 loop spans 18 amino acids. Only one count was recorded for this clone. The TCR was taken from a young man in good health. Sequencing was done on a sample of blood. The J gene is TRBJ1-6, the V gene TRBV4-2, with unresolved D. CDR3 region: CASSQDFSLSSYNSPLHF. The CDR3, as DNA: TGTGCCAGCAGCCAAGATTTCAGTTTAAGCTCCTATAATTCACCCCTCCACTTT.